These 23 T cell receptor beta chains came from one sample sequenced in a study of blood T cell repertoires in COVID-19. The repertoire was sequenced with immunoSEQ multiplex PCR; TCRdb's copy has only in-frame clones and lacks some. In the table there are tens of thousands of clones, 70% to 90% of which are singletons. The sample was peripheral blood. The receptors were sampled from a human donor in a cohort sampled during active COVID-19.

The V call is TRBV19, the J call TRBJ1-1; no reliable D call. CDR3 size: 12 residues. Germline CDR1 reads LNHDA; CDR2 reads SQIVND (reference sequence). Trimming left V 1 base short and J 4 bases short, with 4 bases between. The CDR3 spells CASSIGVTEAFF. CDR3 coding DNA: TGTGCCAGTAGTATAGGAGTCACTGAAGCTTTCTTT.

V usage is TRBV28 and J usage is TRBJ2-3; 7 nucleotides align to TRBD1. The junction had 5 bases not matched to a gene; V was cut back by 4 bases and J by 1 base. CDR3 length equals 15 residues. Germline values: CDR1 MDHEN, CDR2 SYDVKM. The CDR3 sequence: CASSSGTVRTDTQYF. CDR3 coding DNA: TGTGCCAGCAGTTCCGGGACAGTTCGCACAGATACGCAGTATTTT.

The gene calls are TRBV14 and TRBJ2-1; a weak D match, TRBD2 (5 bases). The CDR3 is 16 residues long. The germline gives CDR1 SGHDN, CDR2 FVKESK. Trimming stripped 0 bases from V and 9 bases from J, with 18 bases between. The CDR3 spells CASSQDMSRGGSEQFF. The CDR3 DNA follows: TGTGCCAGCAGCCAAGATATGAGTCGGGGTGGGAGTGAGCAGTTCTTC.

This clone was observed once. CDR3 DNA sequence: TGTGCCAGCAGTGGGGACAGAAAAACGCACAACACCTTC. It codes for CASSGDRKTHNTF. The genes are TRBV2 and TRBJ1-2; TRBD1 aligns across 7 bases. The V and J ends lost 4 bases and 12 bases, in that order; junction bases with no gene match: 11. Germline CDR1 SNHLY, CDR2 FYNNEI. The CDR3 is 13 residues long. Combining the CDR3 with reference TRBV2 and TRBJ1-2 gives the whole variable domain EPEVTQTPSHQVTQMGQEVILRCVPISNHLYFYWYRQILGQKVEFLVSFYNNEISEKSEIFDDQFSVERPDGSNFTLKIRSTKLEDSAMYFCASSGDRKTHNTFGSGTRLTVV.

J is TRBJ2-7 and V is TRBV7-8, with TRBD2 matching over 11 bases. V lost 5 bases, J lost 4 bases, and 13 bases stayed unmatched. Germline CDR1 is SGHVS and CDR2 is FQNEAQ. The CDR3 consists of 17 residues. The chain's CDR3 is CASSPRLAGTTSYEQYF. DNA for the CDR3: TGTGCCAGCAGCCCCAGACTAGCGGGAACAACTTCATACGAGCAGTACTTC. The variable domain in full, completed from reference TRBV7-8 and TRBJ2-7, reads GAGVSQSPRYKVAKRGQDVALRCDPISGHVSLFWYQQALGQGPEFLTYFQNEAQLDKSGLPSDRFFAERPEGSVSTLKIQRTQQEDSAVYLCASSPRLAGTTSYEQYFGPGTRLTVT.

The chain recombines TRBV4-3 with TRBJ2-3, with D unresolved. The CDR3 has 15 amino acids. Trimming took off 3 bases at V and 5 bases at J, with 15 bases between the two ends. The germline gives CDR1 LGHNA, CDR2 YSLEER. The CDR3 coding sequence is TGCGCCAGCAGCCAGCAGCGATCCAGTAAAGATACGCAGTATTTT. Translated: CASSQQRSSKDTQYF.

The V call is TRBV27, the J call TRBJ2-7, with D possibly matching TRBD1 (6 bases). Looked up from germline, CDR1 is MNHEY and CDR2 is SMNVEV (reference sequence). The V and J ends lost 4 bases and 3 bases respectively, with 13 bases between them. This CDR3 contains 14 residues. In DNA form, the CDR3 reads TGTGCCAGCAGTTACACAGGGATCGGCTACGAGCAGTACTTC. Its translation: CASSYTGIGYEQYF.

CDR3 sequence: CSVASHPNSPLHF. The CDR3 DNA sequence: TGCAGCGTTGCGAGCCATCCTAATTCACCCCTCCACTTT. The chain employs TRBV29-1 and TRBJ1-6; D remains unclear. Germline CDR1 SQVTM, CDR2 ANQGSEA. Trimming took 4 bases from V and 6 from J, leaving 10 bases between them. CDR3 size: 13 residues.

The rearrangement uses TRBV29-1 and TRBJ2-5, with no clear D. CDR3 length: 15 residues. Germline V CDR1 and CDR2: SQVTM, ANQGSEA. The V end was cut by 0 bases, the J end by 2 bases, with 13 bases between. CDR3 DNA sequence: TGCAGCGTTGAAGATCGAATAACTTCACAAGAGACCCAGTACTTC. Its translation: CSVEDRITSQETQYF.

In its sample, this clone was seen a few times. The rearrangement uses TRBV7-2 and TRBJ1-5; D is ambiguous. Germline assignment: CDR1 SGHTA and CDR2 FQGNSA. With 5 bases removed from V and 2 bases from J, the gap between germline ends came to 10 bases. The length of the CDR3 is 14 residues. The CDR3 DNA sequence: TGTGCCAGCAGCGTGTTAGATGGCAATCAGCCCCAGCATTTT. Protein sequence: CASSVLDGNQPQHF.

J is TRBJ2-7 and V is TRBV27; perhaps TRBD1 as D (6 bases). This CDR3 spans 16 amino acids. CDR1 is MNHEY, CDR2 SMNVEV, per germline (reference sequence). V was clipped by 6 bases and J by 5 bases, with 23 bases between them. CDR3: CASSSRGLKGVNEQYF. The CDR3 nucleotides read TGTGCCAGCAGCAGTAGGGGCCTAAAGGGGGTCAACGAGCAGTACTTC.

This clone was counted a single time. This chain uses TRBV14 with TRBJ2-7; maybe TRBD2 (7 bases). The V end lost 1 base, the J end lost 6 bases, and 13 bases lay between the germline ends. This CDR3 is built from 14 residues. Germline V gene sequence: CDR1 SGHDN, CDR2 FVKESK. The CDR3 loop reads CASSQVGGAFEQYF. CDR3 in DNA: TGTGCCAGCAGCCAAGTGGGGGGGGCGTTCGAGCAGTACTTC.

This sequence joins TRBV7-2 and TRBJ2-7; 11 positions agree with TRBD2. Germline V gene sequence: CDR1 SGHTA, CDR2 FQGNSA. The junction had 5 bases not matched to a gene; V was cut back by 4 bases and J by 0 bases. The CDR3 runs to 16 residues. The DNA for the CDR3 is TGTGCCAGCAGCTCCCGGACTAGCGGGTTCTCCTACGAGCAGTACTTC. Protein sequence: CASSSRTSGFSYEQYF.

This clone was observed a few times. The V gene is TRBV6-5, the J gene TRBJ1-5, with D uncertain. The CDR3 is 13 residues long. Trimming shortened V by 2 bases and J by 6 bases, and 8 bases separated the two germline ends. Germline V lookup: CDR1 MNHEY, CDR2 SVGAGI. CDR3 sequence (DNA): TGTGCCAGCAGTTACAGGGAGGGTCAGCCCCAGCATTTT. Translation: CASSYREGQPQHF.

This clone has a single count. The rearrangement links TRBV10-1 to TRBJ1-2; 7 bases match TRBD1. The CDR3 has 16 amino acids. Germline V gene data show CDR1 as WNHNN and CDR2 as SYGVQD (reference sequence). Trimming cost V 7 bases and J 3 bases; bases outside gene matches: 14. The CDR3 is CASIRTPPGTDYGYTF. CDR3 coding DNA: TGCGCCAGCATCCGAACTCCTCCCGGGACAGACTATGGCTACACCTTC.

Here the CDR3 reads CASLSPGGTTWYEQYF. The CDR3 DNA reads as TGTGCCAGCCTGAGTCCCGGGGGGACAACATGGTACGAGCAGTACTTC. The genes are TRBV11-2 and TRBJ2-7; D is perhaps TRBD2 (7 bases). CDR3 length equals 16 residues. Looked up from germline, CDR1 is SGHAT and CDR2 is FQNNGV. V was clipped by 8 bases and J by 4 bases, with 24 bases between them. The full variable domain, rest sourced from reference TRBV11-2 and TRBJ2-7, is EAGVAQSPRYKIIEKRQSVAFWCNPISGHATLYWYQQILGQGPKLLIQFQNNGVVDDSQLPKDRFSAERLKGVDSTLKIQPAKLEDSAVYLCASLSPGGTTWYEQYFGPGTRLTVT.

Only a few counts were recorded for this clone. The gene calls are TRBV29-1 and TRBJ2-7, with TRBD1 matching 8 bases. The CDR3 consists of 13 residues. V lost 0 bases and J lost 3; bases outside the gene matches: 1. CDR1 is SQVTM, CDR2 ANQGSEA, per germline. CDR3 nucleotides: TGCAGCGTTGAAGAAGGACAGGGCTACGAGCAGTACTTC. Its protein product is CSVEEGQGYEQYF.

V and J are TRBV28 and TRBJ2-7, with D possibly being TRBD2 (5 bases). The CDR3 contains 12 residues. From germline, CDR1 is MDHEN and CDR2 SYDVKM. V lost 7 bases and J lost 2, with 9 bases in between. The DNA for the CDR3 is TGTGCCAGCAATGGAGGACCCTACGAGCAGTACTTC. It specifies CASNGGPYEQYF.

The V gene is TRBV19, the J gene TRBJ2-3; D possibly corresponds to TRBD2 (6 bases). The CDR3 is 14 amino acids. V was trimmed by 6 bases and J by 0 bases, leaving 10 bases between them. Germline CDR1 and CDR2: LNHDA and SQIVND (reference sequence). The CDR3 coding sequence is TGTGCCAGTAGCTTCGGGGGAAGCACAGATACGCAGTATTTT. Protein: CASSFGGSTDTQYF.

V usage is TRBV15 and J usage is TRBJ2-5; 7 positions agree with TRBD1. CDR1 and CDR2 from the germline V gene are LNHNV and YYDKDF (reference sequence). The V and J ends lost 5 bases and 4 bases, in that order; junction bases with no gene match: 7. This CDR3 spans 14 amino acids. CDR3 bases: TGTGCCACCAGCCTTAATACAGGGGTAGAGACCCAGTACTTC. It specifies CATSLNTGVETQYF.

This chain uses TRBV28 with TRBJ2-1; 13 nucleotides agree with TRBD2. J gave up 5 bases and V 8 bases, and 12 bases lay outside the gene matches. The CDR3 spans 17 residues. CDR1 and CDR2 from the germline V gene are MDHEN and SYDVKM. CDR3 region: CASGLRTSGRWDNEQFF. CDR3 nucleotides: TGTGCCAGCGGGTTACGGACTAGCGGGAGATGGGACAATGAGCAGTTCTTC.

This clone has just a few counts. A read error may account for a junction end that differs from germline. The chain recombines TRBV4-2 with TRBJ2-7; 11 bases fit TRBD2. The CDR3 runs to 13 residues. Germline values: CDR1 LGHNA, CDR2 YNFKEQ. CDR3 sequence: CASSSSEGLAVRF. The CDR3, as DNA: TGTGCCAGCAGCTCCTCCGAGGGACTAGCGGTAAGGTTC.

J is TRBJ2-7 and V is TRBV28; 11 nucleotides agree with TRBD1. Germline loops: CDR1 MDHEN, CDR2 SYDVKM. Trimming removed 5 bases from V and 4 bases from J; junction bases left unmatched: 10. This CDR3 comprises 16 residues. The CDR3: CASSPPGTGGVYEQYF. The CDR3 nucleotides are TGTGCCAGCAGTCCCCCCGGGACAGGGGGTGTATACGAGCAGTACTTC.